The entry below describes one TCR beta chain. Its antigen is unknown. This sample is part of a study of T cells in Graves' hyperthyroidism and ophthalmopathy. The CDR3 length is 15 residues. V was clipped by 4 bases and J by 3 bases, with 15 bases between them. Germline V gene lookup returns CDR1 LNHDA and CDR2 SQIVND (reference sequence). Study results and limitations: The blood repertoire included most of the expanded thyroid clonotypes above 0.001.

TCR beta CDR3 regions were amplified from RNA. The primer set for the first-round RT-PCR of the TCR CDR3 was HTBI. TCRdb recomputed calls from the multiplex PCR reads with MiXCR, one row per CDR3 protein. The table shows a few hundred thousand distinct CDR3 sequences, with approximately 15% occurring only once. Sequences were obtained from blood. This chain uses TRBV19 with TRBJ1-2; the D is unclear. This TCR derives from a woman aged 25 to 39 with Graves' hyperthyroidism that later progressed to Graves' ophthalmopathy. CDR3 protein: CASSTRPETYYGYTF. The CDR3 nucleotides read TGTGCCAGTAGTACCCGACCTGAAACCTACTATGGCTACACCTTC.